The 8 T cell receptor beta chains below come from one sample, sequenced in a study of blood T cell repertoires in COVID-19. Generated by immunoSEQ multiplex PCR, the TCRdb table keeps only in-frame clones and is missing some. The sample shows 71,000 or so clones, 75% to 95% of them seen only once. Sequencing was performed on peripheral blood. The receptor source for this set is a young woman with acute or convalescent COVID-19.

In DNA form, the CDR3 reads TGTGCCAGCAGCTTAGATACCGCTAGCGGTCAGACCTACGAGCAGTACTTC. Translation gives CASSLDTASGQTYEQYF. The chain carries TRBV7-2 and TRBJ2-7, with 7 bases fitting TRBD2. J was trimmed by 2 bases and V by 1 base; bases with no gene match: 11. There are 17 residues in the CDR3. Germline V CDR1 and CDR2: SGHTA, FQGNSA.

V usage is TRBV10-2 and J usage is TRBJ1-2; TRBD1 might be the D (5 bases). V lost 5 bases to trimming and J lost 6 bases, with 10 bases between them. The CDR3 loop spans 12 amino acids. Germline V gives CDR1 WSHSY, CDR2 SAAADI. CDR3 nucleotides: TGCGCCAGCAGTACCGCGGGGCATGGCTACACCTTC. Protein sequence: CASSTAGHGYTF.

The rearrangement joins TRBV19 to TRBJ1-5; maybe TRBD1 (5 bases). V dropped 6 bases and J dropped 6 bases, with 15 bases sitting between them. This CDR3 comprises 14 residues. Germline V gene data show CDR1 as LNHDA and CDR2 as SQIVND (reference sequence). The DNA for the CDR3 is TGTGCCAGTAGCCGGCAGGGTGGCGTTCAGCCCCAGCATTTT. This sequence encodes CASSRQGGVQPQHF.

The V gene is TRBV5-1, the J gene TRBJ2-1, with 10 bases fitting TRBD2. Germline V gene lookup returns CDR1 SGHRS and CDR2 YFSETQ. The CDR3 length is 18 residues. Losses at the gene ends were 0 bases for V and 0 bases for J; bases not matched to a gene: 6. CDR3: CASSLEGLALSSYNEQFF. The DNA of the CDR3 is TGCGCCAGCAGCTTGGAGGGACTAGCGTTGAGCTCCTACAATGAGCAGTTCTTC. Looking up the rest from reference TRBV5-1 and TRBJ2-1 gives the full variable domain: KAGVTQTPRYLIKTRGQQVTLSCSPISGHRSVSWYQQTPGQGLQFLFEYFSETQRNKGNFPGRFSGRQFSNSRSEMNVSTLELGDSALYLCASSLEGLALSSYNEQFFGPGTRLTVL.

J is TRBJ2-7 and V is TRBV4-1, with TRBD1 identical over 7 bases. V dropped 5 bases and J dropped 6; count of bases not matched to a gene: 10. CDR3 size: 14 residues. The germline gives CDR1 MGHRA, CDR2 YSYEKL. CDR3: CASSTDRVRAEQYF. The CDR3 nucleotides read TGCGCCAGCAGCACAGACAGGGTCAGGGCCGAGCAGTACTTC.

The chain has TRBV5-3 and TRBJ2-1; 7 bases align to TRBD2. TRBV5-3 is an ORF; its function is uncertain. The CDR3 extends over 15 amino acids. Germline trimming cut 8 bases from V and 4 bases from J; bases unmatched to any gene: 12. Here the CDR3 reads CARPRRLADYNEQFF. The CDR3 nucleotides read TGTGCCAGGCCCCGTCGCCTAGCGGATTACAATGAGCAGTTCTTC.

Turning to this clone: The sample carries other DNA sequences with the same CDR3. V is TRBV28 and J is TRBJ2-7; D might be TRBD2 (5 bases). Trimming pared 2 bases from V and 3 bases from J, leaving 5 bases between. Germline V lookup: CDR1 MDHEN, CDR2 SYDVKM. The CDR3 covers 12 residues. The chain's CDR3 is CASSLSGYEQYF. DNA of the CDR3: TGTGCCAGCAGTTTAAGCGGCTACGAGCAGTACTTC.

V and J are TRBV19 and TRBJ1-4; D is perhaps TRBD1 (6 bases). The V gene lost 11 bases and the J gene lost 8 bases, with 18 bases spanning the gap. This CDR3 comprises 13 residues. The germline CDR1 and CDR2 sequences are LNHDA and SQIVND (reference sequence). CDR3 in DNA: TGTGCCTCCCGCGGGGGCAAGTGGGAAAAACTGTTTTTT. Its translation: CASRGGKWEKLFF.